These T cell receptor beta chains were read from a single sample in a study of beta chain features in type 1 diabetes. Sequencing was performed with immunoSEQ multiplex PCR; in TCRdb, only in-frame clones are kept and a portion is missing. The repertoire holds 150,000 or so clones, under 60% seen once, with under 0.45% in the top ten. The specimen sequenced was Tregs from blood. The receptors shown here come from a man in his late teens or twenties in good health. The conserved cysteine and the conserved F or W are not part of the CDR3 here. Fields, in order: J gene, V gene, CDR3 protein.

J gene: TRBJ1-1
V gene: TRBV28
CDR3 protein: ASRQDRVGTEAF

J gene: TRBJ1-3
V gene: TRBV4-3
CDR3 protein: ASSQSPGSGGIGGNTIY

J gene: -
V gene: TRBV7-9
CDR3 protein: ASSSRLAPTYEQY

J gene: TRBJ1-2
V gene: TRBV4-2
CDR3 protein: ASSQALGQGDGYT

J gene: TRBJ2-1
V gene: TRBV30
CDR3 protein: AWSVPRDRGGFDEQF

J gene: TRBJ1-5
V gene: TRBV2
CDR3 protein: ASSGGGTAFRGNQPQH

J gene: TRBJ2-7
V gene: TRBV5-1
CDR3 protein: ASSLANSHDYEQY

J gene: TRBJ1-1
V gene: TRBV6-1
CDR3 protein: ASSIQGSTEAF

J gene: TRBJ1-1
V gene: TRBV28
CDR3 protein: ASSSAPGGGNTEAF

J gene: TRBJ2-2
V gene: TRBV12-2
CDR3 protein: ASRLVGLAANTGELF

J gene: TRBJ2-7
V gene: TRBV7-2
CDR3 protein: ASSLASGGSYEQY

J gene: TRBJ1-5
V gene: TRBV7-9
CDR3 protein: ASSGLPGSSQPQH

J gene: TRBJ2-3
V gene: TRBV28
CDR3 protein: ASSSMTDTQY

J gene: TRBJ2-1
V gene: TRBV16
CDR3 protein: ASSPLASHEQF

J gene: TRBJ2-2
V gene: TRBV6-6
CDR3 protein: ASSYGLLGTGELF

J gene: TRBJ2-7
V gene: TRBV7-9
CDR3 protein: ASNKQGAYEQY

J gene: TRBJ2-1
V gene: TRBV28
CDR3 protein: ASSYLGLAGNNEQF

J gene: TRBJ2-1
V gene: TRBV7-6
CDR3 protein: ASSSLDRVAEDEQF

J gene: TRBJ1-1
V gene: TRBV10-3
CDR3 protein: AIAPQTGARLTEAF

J gene: TRBJ2-5
V gene: TRBV7-9
CDR3 protein: ASSLDGRGAETQY

J gene: TRBJ1-5
V gene: TRBV6-5
CDR3 protein: ASRPRSSNQPQH

J gene: TRBJ2-1
V gene: TRBV19
CDR3 protein: ASSITVGVSAYNEQF

J gene: TRBJ2-5
V gene: TRBV29-1
CDR3 protein: SVEGGLIGETQY

J gene: TRBJ1-2
V gene: TRBV7-9
CDR3 protein: ASSFGRTGYT

J gene: TRBJ2-7
V gene: TRBV18
CDR3 protein: ASSTSSGSYEQY

J gene: TRBJ2-4
V gene: TRBV15
CDR3 protein: ATSRAGQNIQY

J gene: TRBJ1-4
V gene: TRBV18
CDR3 protein: ASSLVSGITNEKLF